The subject of this entry is one TCR beta chain. J was trimmed by 0 bases and V by 2 bases; bases with no gene match: 3. This CDR3 region has 15 residues. Germline CDR1 reads SGHDT; CDR2 reads YYEEEE. This sample stems from a study of blood T cell repertoires in COVID-19. As for the study in general: Researchers got acute and convalescent COVID-19 samples from the United States, Italy and Spain. Sources were T cells, B-cell-depleted T cells, or PBMCs; the material itself was cDNA or gDNA.

In the authors' methods: Estimates of nucleated cell counts were drawn from the amplification of reference gene primers. Profiled with immunoSEQ multiplex PCR; TCRdb holds only in-frame clones, not every one. D and trimming come from the DNA, and the V and J calls and clone size come from that table. This table holds 200,000 to 300,000 clones, 83% found once. Sequencing was carried out using peripheral blood. This sequence originates from a human donor in a cohort sampled during active COVID-19. The rearrangement uses TRBV5-6 and TRBJ2-3, with 7 bases matching TRBD2. The CDR3 spells CASSFGLGSTDTQYF. In DNA, the CDR3 is TGTGCCAGCAGCTTTGGACTAGGCAGCACAGATACGCAGTATTTT.